Following are 7 T cell receptor beta chains from one sample sequenced in a study of T-cell reconstitution after alpha-beta-depleted transplantation in children. Unique molecular identifiers featured in how the TCRbeta library was prepared. TCRdb re-called the PCR reads through MiXCR, storing one row per CDR3 protein. The sample comprises about 370,000 distinct CDR3 sequences, roughly 20% of which are singletons, and 3.8% rests with the top ten. The sample was PBMCs from the stem cell graft donor, taken from the stem cell graft. The receptor set was obtained from a human donor who donated a stem cell graft to a child with acute myeloid leukemia.

This clonotype was observed a few times. The V call is TRBV5-1, the J call TRBJ2-1, with D possibly matching TRBD2 (6 bases). From germline, CDR1 is SGHRS and CDR2 YFSETQ. Trimming removed 4 bases from V and 0 bases from J, with 14 bases in between. The CDR3 runs to 16 residues. CDR3: CASSANSGGSYNEQFF. The CDR3 bases are TGCGCCAGCAGCGCTAATAGCGGTGGCTCCTACAATGAGCAGTTCTTC.

The rearrangement links TRBV6-1 to TRBJ1-2, with D unclear. Trimming removed 6 bases from V and 2 bases from J, with 25 bases in between. Germline loops: CDR1 MNHNS, CDR2 SASEGT. CDR3 length: 18 residues. CDR3 region: CASRAKGGSTPENYGYTF. The CDR3 DNA reads TGTGCCAGCAGGGCCAAAGGAGGGTCAACCCCCGAGAACTATGGCTACACCTTC.

V is TRBV6-1 and J is TRBJ2-2, with 12 nucleotides matching TRBD1. The V gene's germline CDR1 is MNHNS and CDR2 SASEGT. V lost 7 bases and J lost 8; bases outside the gene matches: 5. The CDR3 totals 14 residues. CDR3 DNA: TGTGCCAGCATTGGGACAGGGGGCTCAGGGGAGCTGTTTTTT. Translating gives CASIGTGGSGELFF.

The rearrangement uses TRBV28 and TRBJ1-5; D gene ambiguous. Germline CDR1 is MDHEN and CDR2 is SYDVKM. Trimming removed 6 bases from V and 5 bases from J, with 8 bases in between. The CDR3 runs 12 residues. The chain's CDR3 is CASSIPYQPQHF. In nucleotides, the CDR3 is TGTGCCAGCAGCATCCCTTATCAGCCCCAGCATTTT.

The sample holds one count of this clonotype. J is TRBJ2-3 and V is TRBV30; D ambiguous. This CDR3 is built from 12 residues. Germline V gene sequence: CDR1 GTSNPN, CDR2 SVGIG (reference sequence). Trimming cost V 3 bases and J 4 bases, with 8 bases left between them. CDR3 region: CAWRPRSDTQYF. CDR3 bases: TGTGCCTGGAGGCCTAGGTCAGATACGCAGTATTTT.

The chain employs TRBV5-8 and TRBJ1-2; D unclear. The germline V and J ends were trimmed by 3 bases and 4 bases, with 7 bases remaining between them. Per the germline V gene, CDR1 is SGHTS and CDR2 is YDEGEE. The length of the CDR3 is 12 residues. The CDR3 loop reads CASSYLGYGYTF. The CDR3 DNA sequence: TGTGCCAGCAGCTATCTGGGCTATGGCTACACCTTC.

The table lists this clonotype with a few counts. The chain is built from TRBV7-2 and TRBJ2-1; D call uncertain. There are 12 residues in the CDR3. Germline V gene sequence: CDR1 SGHTA, CDR2 FQGNSA. Trimming removed 4 bases from V and 10 bases from J, with 11 bases in between. CDR3 residues: CASSSGSREQFF. CDR3 bases: TGTGCCAGCAGCTCCGGTAGTCGCGAGCAGTTCTTC. The full variable domain, with the rest looked up from reference TRBV7-2 and TRBJ2-1, is GAGVSQSPSNKVTEKGKDVELRCDPISGHTALYWYRQSLGQGLEFLIYFQGNSAPDKSGLPSDRFSAERTGGSVSTLTIQRTQQEDSAVYLCASSSGSREQFFGPGTRLTVL.